A single sample is the source of the 13 T cell receptor beta chains below, sequenced in a study of T cells in Graves' hyperthyroidism and ophthalmopathy. Researchers amplified the TCR beta CDR3 regions from RNA transcripts. First-round RT-PCR of the TCR CDR3 relied on the HTBI primer set. Each CDR3 protein is one row after TCRdb ran MiXCR on the multiplex PCR reads. This table holds hundreds of thousands of distinct CDR3 sequences, roughly a third found once. The specimen was blood. These receptors came from a woman in her 40s with Graves' hyperthyroidism.

At least ten counts were recorded for this clonotype. The chain links TRBV25-1 to TRBJ2-5, with no clear D. This CDR3 region has 12 residues. The V and J ends lost 4 bases and 3 bases respectively, with 6 bases between them. The germline CDR1 and CDR2 sequences are MGHDK and SYGVNS. In nucleotides, the CDR3 is TGTGCCAGCAGTGTGTTTGAAGAGACCCAGTACTTC. Protein: CASSVFEETQYF.

In its sample, this clonotype was seen many times. The chain uses TRBV5-1 and TRBJ1-1; D unclear. The CDR3 runs 14 residues. V was trimmed by 1 base and J by 0 bases, leaving 7 bases between them. Germline assignment: CDR1 SGHRS and CDR2 YFSETQ. CDR3 coding DNA: TGCGCCAGCAGCTTGTTGAGGATGAACACTGAAGCTTTCTTT. This encodes CASSLLRMNTEAFF.

Worth noting for this clonotype: A junction boundary mismatches the germline segment, possibly from a read error. The V call is TRBV30, the J call TRBJ2-7, with D perhaps matching TRBD1 or TRBD2 (5 bases each). The CDR3 runs to 14 residues. The germline V gene has CDR1 GTSNPN and CDR2 SVGIG (reference sequence). As DNA, the CDR3 is TGTGCCTGGAGTCTCATTCCGTTAGTCGAGGGGCAGCACTTC. Protein product: CAWSLIPLVEGQHF.

The CDR3 spells CSVLDSSYEQYF. The CDR3 nucleotides are TGCAGCGTTCTCGACAGCTCCTACGAGCAGTACTTC. V gene TRBV29-1 combines with J gene TRBJ2-7; a possible D gene is TRBD1 (5 bases). V was cut by 5 bases and J by 0 bases, with 8 bases left in between. Germline CDR1 and CDR2: SQVTM and ANQGSEA. This CDR3 contains 12 residues.

This clonotype was detected only a few times. The rearrangement uses TRBV4-2 and TRBJ1-1; D might be TRBD1 (5 bases). With 0 bases removed from V and 6 bases from J, the gap between germline ends came to 14 bases. The CDR3 extends over 15 amino acids. Germline V gene sequence: CDR1 LGHNA, CDR2 YNFKEQ. This CDR3 reads CASSQDGGGKAEAFF. The CDR3 DNA reads as TGTGCCAGCAGCCAAGATGGGGGGGGGAAGGCTGAAGCTTTCTTT.

V and J are TRBV6-5 and TRBJ2-2; 11 positions agree with TRBD2. CDR3 length: 17 amino acids. The ends lost 4 bases at V and 5 bases at J; junction bases unmatched: 9. Germline V gives CDR1 MNHEY, CDR2 SVGAGI. CDR3 in DNA: TGTGCCAGCAGTTCGCTCCGGCTAGCGGGAGGAACCGGGGAGCTGTTTTTT. Translation gives CASSSLRLAGGTGELFF.

The chain uses TRBV10-3 and TRBJ1-5; TRBD1 matches 9 bases. The CDR3 has 14 amino acids. Germline CDR1 reads ENHRY; CDR2 reads SYGVKD. Trimming at V came to 3 bases and at J to 11 bases, leaving 8 bases not matched to a gene. In DNA, the CDR3 is TGTGCCATCAGTGACGGGACAGGGCCTTGGTCCCAGCATTTT. It translates to CAISDGTGPWSQHF.

Many counts were recorded for this clonotype. This rearrangement joins TRBV6-6 to TRBJ2-7, with 8 bases that match TRBD1. The length of the CDR3 is 13 residues. The germline V gene encodes CDR1 MNHNY and CDR2 SVGAGI (reference sequence). J was trimmed by 5 bases and V by 2 bases; bases with no gene match: 2. As DNA, the CDR3 is TGTGCCAGCAGTTACCTGACAGGGGACGAGCAGTACTTC. Translating it yields CASSYLTGDEQYF.

This clonotype was seen many times. The chain recombines TRBV24-1 with TRBJ2-5, with 9 nucleotides matching TRBD1. Germline CDR1 is KGHDR and CDR2 is SFDVKD. This CDR3 has 16 residues. V dropped 5 bases and J dropped 0; count of bases not matched to a gene: 6. The CDR3 DNA is TGTGCCACCAGTGGAGGGACAGGGTCCTACCAAGAGACCCAGTACTTC. This gives the protein CATSGGTGSYQETQYF.

This rearrangement joins TRBV19 to TRBJ2-7; the D call may be TRBD1 or TRBD2 (5 bases each). The germline V gene has CDR1 LNHDA and CDR2 SQIVND (reference sequence). The CDR3 is 15 residues long. V was trimmed by 9 bases and J by 0 bases, leaving 18 bases between them. CDR3: CASSVDGAPSYEQYF. In DNA form, the CDR3 reads TGTGCCAGCAGCGTAGACGGGGCCCCCTCCTACGAGCAGTACTTC.

The sample holds a few counts of this clonotype. This rearrangement joins TRBV6-6 to TRBJ2-5; TRBD1 might be the D (6 bases). The better agreement between TRBJ2-7 and the DNA end casts doubt on the J call. The CDR3 runs 16 residues. In germline, CDR1 is MNHNY, CDR2 SVGAGI (reference sequence). The DNA for the CDR3 is TGTGCCAGCAGTGAATCGGGCAGGGGAAACCCCTACGAGCAGTACTTC. Translated: CASSESGRGNPYEQYF.

This clonotype was counted many times. The rearrangement links TRBV29-1 to TRBJ2-6; no definite D call. CDR1 is SQVTM, CDR2 ANQGSEA, per germline. CDR3 size: 15 residues. Trimming took 0 bases from V and 5 from J, leaving 11 bases between them. The CDR3 DNA follows: TGCAGCGTTGAAGAAGCGCTGGTGTGGGCCAACGTCCTGACTTTC. Residues: CSVEEALVWANVLTF.

This clonotype was detected many times. The chain recombines TRBV9 with TRBJ1-6, with TRBD1 identical over 10 bases. This CDR3 region has 15 residues. CDR1 and CDR2 (germline): SGDLS, YYNGEE. V shed 2 bases, J shed 5 bases, and the junction held 1 base outside the gene matches. CDR3 region: CASSVGTGDNSPLHF. CDR3 sequence (DNA): TGTGCCAGCAGCGTTGGGACAGGGGATAATTCACCCCTCCACTTT.